Listed here are 27 T cell receptor beta chains from one sample, sequenced in a study of T cell responses to AZD1222 COVID-19 vaccine. Some clones are missing from TCRdb's copy, which holds only in-frame ones; the method was immunoSEQ multiplex PCR. The sample contains over 95,000 clones, 90% to 95% of which appear only once. This material consisted of peripheral blood, taken 28 days after the second AZD1222 dose. The origin of the receptors is an adult who received the AZD1222 COVID-19 vaccine.

The rearrangement links TRBV7-2 to TRBJ1-1; a possible D gene is TRBD1 (6 bases). CDR3 size: 15 residues. V was cut by 6 bases and J by 4 bases, with 18 bases left in between. Germline lookup yields CDR1 SGHTA and CDR2 FQGNSA. The CDR3 region has the DNA TGTGCCAGCAGGGATACGACAGGTCGGGCCACTGAAGCTTTCTTT. It encodes CASRDTTGRATEAFF.

The chain joins TRBV16 to TRBJ2-7, with unresolved D. The CDR3 has 14 amino acids. V lost 2 bases and J lost 3, with 11 bases in between. The germline V gene has CDR1 KGHSY and CDR2 FQNENV. CDR3 protein: CASSQLLENYEQYF. CDR3 DNA sequence: TGTGCCAGCAGCCAACTTCTGGAAAACTACGAGCAGTACTTC.

The chain joins TRBV5-1 to TRBJ2-3; the match to TRBD2 covers 10 bases. The CDR3 totals 15 residues. Germline loops: CDR1 SGHRS, CDR2 YFSETQ. Trimming at V came to 3 bases and at J to 3 bases, leaving 4 bases not matched to a gene. The CDR3 DNA reads TGCGCCAGCAGCTCCGGACTAGCGGATACAGATACGCAGTATTTT. Translated: CASSSGLADTDTQYF.

The chain links TRBV27 to TRBJ2-7; D gene unclear. The V gene's germline CDR1 is MNHEY and CDR2 SMNVEV (reference sequence). V was clipped by 5 bases and J by 6 bases, with 20 bases between them. CDR3 length: 15 residues. The CDR3 DNA reads TGTGCCAGCAGTCCCCTTTTTAGCAATCCGGGCGAGCAGTACTTC. Protein: CASSPLFSNPGEQYF.

The chain links TRBV19 to TRBJ2-3; TRBD2 might be the D (6 bases). Germline V gives CDR1 LNHDA, CDR2 SQIVND (reference sequence). Trimming shortened V by 1 base and J by 5 bases, and 19 bases separated the two germline ends. This CDR3 comprises 17 residues. This CDR3 reads CASSIAPMEGWLDTQYF. DNA of the CDR3: TGTGCCAGTAGTATAGCGCCGATGGAGGGATGGTTAGATACGCAGTATTTT.

The chain links TRBV30 to TRBJ2-1, with TRBD2 identical over 11 bases. This CDR3 comprises 13 residues. Germline CDR1 and CDR2: GTSNPN and SVGIG (reference sequence). V dropped 1 base and J dropped 9; count of bases not matched to a gene: 2. Here the CDR3 reads CAWSALAGGEQFF. The CDR3 DNA follows: TGTGCCTGGAGTGCGCTAGCGGGAGGTGAGCAGTTCTTC.

This chain connects TRBV11-2 to TRBJ1-2; D is possibly TRBD1 (5 bases). Trimming removed 0 bases at V and 0 bases at J, with 14 bases between. Germline V gives CDR1 SGHAT, CDR2 FQNNGV. The CDR3 length is 17 residues. Here the CDR3 DNA reads TGTGCCAGCAGCTTAGATCGGTTCACAGGCACTAACTATGGCTACACCTTC. Protein sequence: CASSLDRFTGTNYGYTF. Full variable domain (rest looked up from reference TRBV11-2 and TRBJ1-2): EAGVAQSPRYKIIEKRQSVAFWCNPISGHATLYWYQQILGQGPKLLIQFQNNGVVDDSQLPKDRFSAERLKGVDSTLKIQPAKLEDSAVYLCASSLDRFTGTNYGYTFGSGTRLTVV.

The V gene is TRBV7-9, the J gene TRBJ2-7, with D perhaps matching TRBD2 (6 bases). CDR3 size: 11 residues. Germline lookup yields CDR1 SEHNR and CDR2 FQNEAQ (reference sequence). With 4 bases removed from V and 12 bases from J, the gap between germline ends came to 13 bases. CDR3 protein: CASSSYREWYF. DNA for the CDR3: TGTGCCAGCAGCTCCTATCGGGAGTGGTACTTC.

The CDR3 nucleotides read TGCGCCAGCAGCTACCATACAGGGAATGAAAAACTGTTTTTT. Protein sequence: CASSYHTGNEKLFF. V is TRBV5-1 and J is TRBJ1-4; the D gene is possibly TRBD1 (6 bases). Germline V gene sequence: CDR1 SGHRS, CDR2 YFSETQ. The length of the CDR3 is 14 residues. V lost 3 bases, J lost 5 bases, and 11 bases lay in between.

The chain is built from TRBV6-5 and TRBJ2-5, with D uncertain. The V gene lost 8 bases and the J gene lost 0 bases, with 7 bases spanning the gap. The germline gives CDR1 MNHEY, CDR2 SVGAGI. The CDR3 length is 12 residues. The CDR3 loop is CASSPDQETQYF. The DNA for the CDR3 is TGTGCCAGCTCCCCCGACCAAGAGACCCAGTACTTC.

The V and J genes are TRBV19 and TRBJ1-1; no definite D call. In germline, CDR1 is LNHDA, CDR2 SQIVND (reference sequence). Trimming pared 7 bases from V and 1 base from J, leaving 10 bases between. CDR3 size: 13 residues. The CDR3 DNA is TGTGCCAGTAAAAAACGGCAGAACACTGAAGCTTTCTTT. Translating gives CASKKRQNTEAFF.

This chain links TRBV6-5 with TRBJ1-2, with 8 bases matching TRBD1. This CDR3 is 13 amino acids long. With V trimmed by 6 bases and J by 4 bases, 4 bases remained unmatched. CDR1 is MNHEY, CDR2 SVGAGI, per germline. CDR3 DNA: TGTGCCAGCAGGGGACAGGTTCGCTATGGCTACACCTTC. Its protein product is CASRGQVRYGYTF.

This clone was recorded only once. This sequence joins TRBV12-5 and TRBJ2-1; tentatively, D is TRBD1 (5 bases). V was shortened by 7 bases and J by 4 bases, with 14 bases between the two germline ends. This CDR3 region has 14 residues. CDR1 LGHNT and CDR2 FRNRAP come from the germline V gene. Here the CDR3 DNA reads TGTGCTAGTGCCCCCCGGGCAGGGTACAATGAGCAGTTCTTC. It specifies CASAPRAGYNEQFF.

V is TRBV28 and J is TRBJ1-4, with D unclear. CDR1 is MDHEN, CDR2 SYDVKM, per germline. This CDR3 spans 14 amino acids. Trimming removed 10 bases from V and 0 bases from J, with 12 bases in between. CDR3 nucleotides: TGTGCCACGGGAAATTTTGCAACTAATGAAAAACTGTTTTTT. Encoded protein: CATGNFATNEKLFF.

The chain links TRBV29-1 to TRBJ1-1; D is unclear. The CDR3 has 12 residues. Trimming pared 3 bases from V and 4 bases from J, leaving 9 bases between. In germline, CDR1 is SQVTM, CDR2 ANQGSEA. In nucleotides, the CDR3 is TGCAGCGTTGATCCCAAGGCCACTGAAGCTTTCTTT. Translated, it gives CSVDPKATEAFF. Full variable domain (rest looked up from reference TRBV29-1 and TRBJ1-1): SAVISQKPSRDICQRGTSLTIQCQVDSQVTMMFWYRQQPGQSLTLIATANQGSEATYESGFVIDKFPISRPNLTFSTLTVSNMSPEDSSIYLCSVDPKATEAFFGQGTRLTVV.

This sequence joins TRBV5-1 and TRBJ2-1, with a possible D match to TRBD2 (6 bases). The CDR3 spans 14 residues. Looked up from germline, CDR1 is SGHRS and CDR2 is YFSETQ. V lost 4 bases to trimming and J lost 7 bases, with 15 bases between them. CDR3 nucleotides: TGCGCCAGCAGCACGGAGGGGCTTAGGAATGAGCAGTTCTTC. It codes for CASSTEGLRNEQFF.

This sequence joins TRBV30 and TRBJ2-2; TRBD2 aligns across 7 bases. The CDR3 loop spans 13 amino acids. Germline V gives CDR1 GTSNPN, CDR2 SVGIG (reference sequence). With 2 bases clipped from V and 6 bases from J, the junction kept 3 bases outside the gene matches. The DNA of the CDR3 is TGTGCCTGGAGTCCAACTAGCGCCGGGGAGCTGTTTTTT. It encodes CAWSPTSAGELFF.

The V and J genes are TRBV28 and TRBJ1-2, with 8 bases identical to TRBD1. The trim removed 1 base at V and 8 bases at J, leaving 12 bases unmatched. The CDR3 totals 16 residues. From germline, CDR1 is MDHEN and CDR2 SYDVKM. CDR3 in DNA: TGTGCCAGCAGTTTATTCGCCGCACAGGGGGAGAAGGGCTACACCTTC. Protein product: CASSLFAAQGEKGYTF.

This chain joins TRBV11-2 and TRBJ2-1, with 10 bases that match TRBD2. CDR1 and CDR2 (germline): SGHAT, FQNNGV. V lost 2 bases and J lost 1; bases outside the gene matches: 5. The CDR3 loop spans 17 amino acids. The CDR3 DNA reads TGTGCCAGCAGCTTACGGTCTAGCGGGGGTTCCTACAATGAGCAGTTCTTC. Its translation is CASSLRSSGGSYNEQFF.

The CDR3 loop reads CASVGTGSTEAFF. CDR3 nucleotides: TGTGCCAGCGTTGGGACAGGGAGCACTGAAGCTTTCTTT. J is TRBJ1-1 and V is TRBV28, with 9 bases matching TRBD1. V was pared by 8 bases and J by 4 bases, with 5 bases of the junction left unmatched. The germline V gene has CDR1 MDHEN and CDR2 SYDVKM. The CDR3 contains 13 residues.

This chain links TRBV5-6 with TRBJ1-2, with D perhaps matching TRBD1 (5 bases). Germline V CDR1 and CDR2: SGHDT, YYEEEE. The CDR3 sequence is 15 residues long. Trimming took off 0 bases at V and 0 bases at J, with 9 bases between the two ends. CDR3 in amino acids: CASSLAGGTNYGYTF. The DNA for the CDR3 is TGTGCCAGCAGCTTGGCCGGGGGTACTAACTATGGCTACACCTTC.

CDR3 residues: CASSIRDIGYGYTF. CDR3 DNA: TGTGCCAGTAGTATAAGAGATATTGGATATGGCTACACCTTC. This chain connects TRBV19 to TRBJ1-2, with unresolved D. V lost 2 bases and J lost 5, with 12 bases in between. Per the germline V gene, CDR1 is LNHDA and CDR2 is SQIVND (reference sequence). This CDR3 is built from 14 residues.

The rearrangement uses TRBV3-1 (or the pseudogene TRBV3-2) and TRBJ2-3, with 7 bases lining up with TRBD2. The CDR3 consists of 15 residues. Germline-derived CDR1 and CDR2 are LGHDT and YNNKEL (reference sequence). The V and J ends lost 0 bases and 4 bases, in that order; junction bases with no gene match: 4. Written as DNA, the CDR3 is TGTGCCAGCAGCCAAGAGGAGGCGGGGGCAGATACGCAGTATTTT. It is translated as CASSQEEAGADTQYF.

The V and J genes are TRBV9 and TRBJ2-3; no reliable D call. In germline, CDR1 is SGDLS, CDR2 YYNGEE. This CDR3 is 16 amino acids long. V lost 3 bases, J lost 0 bases, and 14 bases lay in between. This chain's CDR3 is CASSAWTDPSTDTQYF. DNA of the CDR3: TGTGCCAGCAGCGCGTGGACGGACCCTAGCACAGATACGCAGTATTTT.

CDR3 coding DNA: TGCGCCAGCAGCCCCCGGCCCGGCGCTGATACGCAGTATTTT. As protein: CASSPRPGADTQYF. The chain couples TRBV5-1 to TRBJ2-3; D not certain. Germline V CDR1 and CDR2: SGHRS, YFSETQ. The germline V and J ends were trimmed by 4 bases and 6 bases, with 15 bases remaining between them. The CDR3 has 14 residues.

The rearrangement joins TRBV5-8 to TRBJ2-7; a weak D match, TRBD1 (6 bases). Between the trimmed V and J ends, which lost 4 bases and 6 bases, there was a span of 14 bases. The CDR3 extends over 13 amino acids. Germline V gene sequence: CDR1 SGHTS, CDR2 YDEGEE. The CDR3 DNA sequence: TGTGCCAGCAGCACACAAACAGGGTCCGAGCAGTACTTC. Translating it yields CASSTQTGSEQYF.

A few counts support this clone. The CDR3 nucleotides read TGTGCCAGCAGTGAAGCGCTTCACGGCACTGAAGCTTTCTTT. It specifies CASSEALHGTEAFF. V is TRBV2 and J is TRBJ1-1; D gene unclear. Trimming removed 0 bases from V and 4 bases from J, with 9 bases in between. Germline V gene data show CDR1 as SNHLY and CDR2 as FYNNEI. CDR3 length equals 14 residues.